This T cell receptor beta chain originates from a study of shared clonotypes between healthy human individuals. The assay was immunoSEQ multiplex PCR, and TCRdb's table has in-frame clones only and misses some. In the table there are a few hundred thousand clones, under 80% of which are singletons. This clonotype was sampled from a man aged 25 to 40 in good health. The sample comprised memory CD4+ T cells sorted from blood. Documented subset: CD45RA-negative fraction.

CDR3 DNA: TGTGCCAGCAGCCTAAGGACAGGGGAAGAGGGAGAGACCCAGTACTTC. Its protein is CASSLRTGEEGETQYF. The V gene is TRBV5-4, the J gene TRBJ2-5; the match to TRBD1 covers 9 bases. The V gene end was trimmed by 4 bases and the J gene end by 4 bases; junction bases not matched to a gene: 11. Germline assignment: CDR1 SGHNT and CDR2 YYREEE (reference sequence). This CDR3 is 16 amino acids long.